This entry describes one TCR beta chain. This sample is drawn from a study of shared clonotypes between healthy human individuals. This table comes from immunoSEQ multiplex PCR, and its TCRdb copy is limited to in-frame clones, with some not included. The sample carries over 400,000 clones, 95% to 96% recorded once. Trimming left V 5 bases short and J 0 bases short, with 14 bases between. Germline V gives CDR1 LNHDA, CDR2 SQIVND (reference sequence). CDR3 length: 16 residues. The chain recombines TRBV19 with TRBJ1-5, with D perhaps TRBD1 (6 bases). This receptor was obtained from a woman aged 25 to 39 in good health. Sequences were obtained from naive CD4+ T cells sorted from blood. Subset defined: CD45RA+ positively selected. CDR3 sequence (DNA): TGTGCCAGTAGTGCCGGGACACCGGGTAGCAATCAGCCCCAGCATTTT. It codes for CASSAGTPGSNQPQHF.